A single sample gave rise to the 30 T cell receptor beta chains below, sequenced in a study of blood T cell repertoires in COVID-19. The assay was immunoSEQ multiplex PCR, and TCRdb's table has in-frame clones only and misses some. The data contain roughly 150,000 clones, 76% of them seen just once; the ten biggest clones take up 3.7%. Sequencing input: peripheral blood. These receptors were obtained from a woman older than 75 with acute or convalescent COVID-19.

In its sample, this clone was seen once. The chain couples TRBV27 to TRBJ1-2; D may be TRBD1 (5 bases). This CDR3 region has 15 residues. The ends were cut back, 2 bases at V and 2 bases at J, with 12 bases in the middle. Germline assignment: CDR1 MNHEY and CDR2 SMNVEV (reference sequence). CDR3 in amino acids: CASSLSPGKNYGYTF. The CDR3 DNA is TGTGCCAGCAGTTTAAGCCCAGGGAAAAACTATGGCTACACCTTC.

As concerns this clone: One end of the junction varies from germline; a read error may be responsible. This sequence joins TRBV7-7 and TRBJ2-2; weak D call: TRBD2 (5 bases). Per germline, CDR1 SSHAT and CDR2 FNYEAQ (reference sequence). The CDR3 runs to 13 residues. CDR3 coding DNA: TGTGCTAGCAGTCCTACTAGGGCCGGGGAGCTGTTTTTT. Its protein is CASSPTRAGELFF.

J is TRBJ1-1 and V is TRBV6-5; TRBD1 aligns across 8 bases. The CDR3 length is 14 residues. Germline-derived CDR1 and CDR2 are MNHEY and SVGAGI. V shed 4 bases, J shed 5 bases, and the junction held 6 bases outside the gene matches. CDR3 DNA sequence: TGTGCCAGCAGTTCGACAGGGGAAAGGACTGAAGCTTTCTTT. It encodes CASSSTGERTEAFF.

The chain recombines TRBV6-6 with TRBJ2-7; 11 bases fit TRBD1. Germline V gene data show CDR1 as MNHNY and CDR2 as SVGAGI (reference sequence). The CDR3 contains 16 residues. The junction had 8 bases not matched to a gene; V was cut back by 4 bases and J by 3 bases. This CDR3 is CASSSTAGQGGYEQYF. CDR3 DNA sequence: TGTGCCAGCAGTTCCACTGCGGGACAGGGGGGCTACGAGCAGTACTTC.

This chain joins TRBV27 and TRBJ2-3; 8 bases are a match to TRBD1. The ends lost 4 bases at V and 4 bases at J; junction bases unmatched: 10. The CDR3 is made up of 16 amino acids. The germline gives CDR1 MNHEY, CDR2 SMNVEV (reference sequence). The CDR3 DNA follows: TGTGCCAGCAGTTCGGGACAGGTGCGGTTCCCAGATACGCAGTATTTT. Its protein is CASSSGQVRFPDTQYF.

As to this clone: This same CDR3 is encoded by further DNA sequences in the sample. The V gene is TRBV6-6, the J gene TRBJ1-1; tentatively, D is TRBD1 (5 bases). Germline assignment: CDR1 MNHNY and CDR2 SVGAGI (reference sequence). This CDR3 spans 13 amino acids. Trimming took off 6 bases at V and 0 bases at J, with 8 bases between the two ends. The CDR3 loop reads CASRLTVNTEAFF. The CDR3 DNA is TGTGCCAGCAGGTTGACAGTGAACACTGAAGCTTTCTTT.

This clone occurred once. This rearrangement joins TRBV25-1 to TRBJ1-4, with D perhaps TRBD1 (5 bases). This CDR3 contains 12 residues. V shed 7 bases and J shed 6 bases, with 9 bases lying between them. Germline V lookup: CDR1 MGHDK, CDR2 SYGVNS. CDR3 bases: TGTGCCAGCAATGGAGGGGATGAAAAACTGTTTTTT. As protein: CASNGGDEKLFF.

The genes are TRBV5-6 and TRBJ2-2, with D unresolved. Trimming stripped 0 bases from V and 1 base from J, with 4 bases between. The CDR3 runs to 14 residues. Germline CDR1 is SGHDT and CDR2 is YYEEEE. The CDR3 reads CASSLGQNTGELFF. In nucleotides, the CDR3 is TGTGCCAGCAGCTTGGGGCAGAACACCGGGGAGCTGTTTTTT.

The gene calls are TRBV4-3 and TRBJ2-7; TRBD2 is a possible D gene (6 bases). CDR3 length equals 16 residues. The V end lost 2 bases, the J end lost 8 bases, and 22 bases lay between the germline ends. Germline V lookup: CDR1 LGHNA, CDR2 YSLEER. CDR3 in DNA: TGCGCCAGCAGCCAAAGCTCTAGATCCTCTGGCGGGAAGCAGTACTTC. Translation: CASSQSSRSSGGKQYF.

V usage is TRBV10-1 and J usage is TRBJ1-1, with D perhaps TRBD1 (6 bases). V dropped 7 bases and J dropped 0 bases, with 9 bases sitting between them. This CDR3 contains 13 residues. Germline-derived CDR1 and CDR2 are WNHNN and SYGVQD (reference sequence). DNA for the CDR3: TGCGCCAGCACCGGACAGTTGAACACTGAAGCTTTCTTT. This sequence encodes CASTGQLNTEAFF.

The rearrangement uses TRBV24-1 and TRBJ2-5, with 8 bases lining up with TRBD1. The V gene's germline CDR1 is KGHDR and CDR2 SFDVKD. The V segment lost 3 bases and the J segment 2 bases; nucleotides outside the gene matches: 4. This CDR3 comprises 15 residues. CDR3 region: CATSDPGTGQETQYF. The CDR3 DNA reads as TGTGCCACCAGTGATCCCGGGACAGGTCAAGAGACCCAGTACTTC.

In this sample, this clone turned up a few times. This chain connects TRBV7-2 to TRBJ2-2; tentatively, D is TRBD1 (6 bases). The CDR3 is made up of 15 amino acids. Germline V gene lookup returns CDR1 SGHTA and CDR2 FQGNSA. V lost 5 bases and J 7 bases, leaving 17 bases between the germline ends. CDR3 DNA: TGTGCCAGCAGCGCCTACAGGGTGGCGGGCGGGGAGCTGTTTTTT. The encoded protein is CASSAYRVAGGELFF.

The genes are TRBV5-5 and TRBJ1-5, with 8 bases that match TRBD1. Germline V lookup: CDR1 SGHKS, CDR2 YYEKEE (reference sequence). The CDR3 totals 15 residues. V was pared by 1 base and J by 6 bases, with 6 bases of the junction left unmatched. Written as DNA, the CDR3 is TGTGCCAGCAGCTTGCAGGGGGCGATGTCTCAGCCCCAGCATTTT. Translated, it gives CASSLQGAMSQPQHF.

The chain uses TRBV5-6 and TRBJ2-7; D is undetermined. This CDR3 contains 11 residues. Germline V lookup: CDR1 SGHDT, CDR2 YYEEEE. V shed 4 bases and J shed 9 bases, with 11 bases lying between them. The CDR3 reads CASSHTDRQYF. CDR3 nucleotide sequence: TGTGCCAGCAGCCATACAGACCGGCAGTACTTC.

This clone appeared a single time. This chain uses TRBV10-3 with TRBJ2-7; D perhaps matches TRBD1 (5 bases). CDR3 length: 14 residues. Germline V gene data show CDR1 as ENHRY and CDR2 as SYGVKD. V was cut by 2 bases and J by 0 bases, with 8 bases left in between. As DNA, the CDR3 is TGTGCCATCAGTGAGACAGGCAACTCCTACGAGCAGTACTTC. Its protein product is CAISETGNSYEQYF.

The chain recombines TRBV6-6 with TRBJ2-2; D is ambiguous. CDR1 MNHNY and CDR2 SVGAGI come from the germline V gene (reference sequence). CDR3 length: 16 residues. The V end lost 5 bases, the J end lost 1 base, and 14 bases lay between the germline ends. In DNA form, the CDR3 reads TGTGCCAGCAGTCTAAAATCTCGGGTGAACACCGGGGAGCTGTTTTTT. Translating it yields CASSLKSRVNTGELFF.

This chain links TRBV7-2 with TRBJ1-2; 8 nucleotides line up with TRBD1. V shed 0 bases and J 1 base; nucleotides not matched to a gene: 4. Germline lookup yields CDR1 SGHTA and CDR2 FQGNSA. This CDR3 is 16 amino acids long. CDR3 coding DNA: TGTGCCAGCAGCTTAGCCGGGACAGGCGTTAACTATGGCTACACCTTC. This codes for CASSLAGTGVNYGYTF.

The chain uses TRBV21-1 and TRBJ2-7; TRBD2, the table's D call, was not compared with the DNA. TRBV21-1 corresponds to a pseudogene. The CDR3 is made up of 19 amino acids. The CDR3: CASSNSTSRPPPLLSGAYF. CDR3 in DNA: TGTGCCAGCAGCAACTCCACTAGTAGGCCTCCCCCGCTCCTCTCGGGAGCGTACTTC.

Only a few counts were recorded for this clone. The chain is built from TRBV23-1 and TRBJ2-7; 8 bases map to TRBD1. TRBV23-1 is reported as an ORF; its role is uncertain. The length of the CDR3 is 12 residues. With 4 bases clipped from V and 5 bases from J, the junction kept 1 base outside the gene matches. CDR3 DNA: TGCGCCAGCAGTCCGACAGGGGACGAGCAGTACTTC. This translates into CASSPTGDEQYF.

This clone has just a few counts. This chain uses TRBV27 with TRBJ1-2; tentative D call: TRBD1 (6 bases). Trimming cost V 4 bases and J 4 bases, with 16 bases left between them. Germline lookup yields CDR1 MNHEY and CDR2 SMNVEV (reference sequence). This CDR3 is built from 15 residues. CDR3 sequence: CASSYRDTPSYGYTF. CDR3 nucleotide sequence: TGTGCCAGCAGTTACCGGGACACACCTTCCTATGGCTACACCTTC.

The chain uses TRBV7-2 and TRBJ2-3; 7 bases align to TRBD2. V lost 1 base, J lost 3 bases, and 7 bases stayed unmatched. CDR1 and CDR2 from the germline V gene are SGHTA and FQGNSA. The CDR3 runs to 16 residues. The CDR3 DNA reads TGTGCCAGCAGCTTAGTAGGCGGGGGAGGGACAGATACGCAGTATTTT. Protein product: CASSLVGGGGTDTQYF.

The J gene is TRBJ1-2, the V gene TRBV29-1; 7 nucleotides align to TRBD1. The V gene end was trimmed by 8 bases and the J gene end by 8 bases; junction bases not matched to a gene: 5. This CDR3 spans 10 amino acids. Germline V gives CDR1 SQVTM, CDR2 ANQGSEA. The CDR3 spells CSSGTVGYTF. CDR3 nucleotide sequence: TGCAGCTCCGGGACAGTCGGCTACACCTTC.

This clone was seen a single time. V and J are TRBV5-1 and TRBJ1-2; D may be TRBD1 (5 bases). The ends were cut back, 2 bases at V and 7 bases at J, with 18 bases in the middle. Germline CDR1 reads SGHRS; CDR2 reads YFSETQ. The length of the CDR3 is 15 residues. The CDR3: CASSLQDANGSGYTF. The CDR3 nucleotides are TGCGCCAGCAGCTTACAGGACGCGAACGGTAGTGGCTACACCTTC. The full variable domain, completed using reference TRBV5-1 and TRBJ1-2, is KAGVTQTPRYLIKTRGQQVTLSCSPISGHRSVSWYQQTPGQGLQFLFEYFSETQRNKGNFPGRFSGRQFSNSRSEMNVSTLELGDSALYLCASSLQDANGSGYTFGSGTRLTVV.

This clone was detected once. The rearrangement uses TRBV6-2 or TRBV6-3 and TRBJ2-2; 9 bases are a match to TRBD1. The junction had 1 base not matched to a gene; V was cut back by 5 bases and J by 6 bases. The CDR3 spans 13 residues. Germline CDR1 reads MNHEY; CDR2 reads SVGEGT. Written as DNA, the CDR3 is TGTGCCAGCAGTACAGGGGGCCCCGGGGAGCTGTTTTTT. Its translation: CASSTGGPGELFF.

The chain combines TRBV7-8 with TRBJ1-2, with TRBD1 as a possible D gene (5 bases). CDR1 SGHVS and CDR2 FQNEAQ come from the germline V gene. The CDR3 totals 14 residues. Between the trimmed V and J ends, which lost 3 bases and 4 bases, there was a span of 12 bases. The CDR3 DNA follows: TGTGCCAGCAGCTTCACTCAGGGAATCTATGGCTACACCTTC. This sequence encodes CASSFTQGIYGYTF.

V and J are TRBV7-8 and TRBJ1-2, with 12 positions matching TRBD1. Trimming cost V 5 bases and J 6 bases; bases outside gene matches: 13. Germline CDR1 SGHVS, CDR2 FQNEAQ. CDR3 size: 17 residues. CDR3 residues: CASSRLPGQGARDGYTF. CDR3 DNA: TGTGCCAGCAGCCGCCTACCGGGACAGGGGGCGCGGGATGGCTACACCTTC.

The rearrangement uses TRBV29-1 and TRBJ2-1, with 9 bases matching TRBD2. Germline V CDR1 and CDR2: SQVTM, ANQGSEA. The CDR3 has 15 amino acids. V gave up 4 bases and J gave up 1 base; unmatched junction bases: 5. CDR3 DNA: TGCAGCGTTGGGAGGCGGGAGGGTTCCTACAATGAGCAGTTCTTC. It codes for CSVGRREGSYNEQFF.

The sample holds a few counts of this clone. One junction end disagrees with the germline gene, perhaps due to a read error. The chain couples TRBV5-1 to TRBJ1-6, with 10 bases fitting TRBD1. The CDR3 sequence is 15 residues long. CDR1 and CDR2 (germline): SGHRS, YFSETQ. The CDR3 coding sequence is TGCGCCAGCAGTTTGGAGGGACAGGGGAATTCACCCCTCCACTTT. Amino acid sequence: CASSLEGQGNSPLHF.

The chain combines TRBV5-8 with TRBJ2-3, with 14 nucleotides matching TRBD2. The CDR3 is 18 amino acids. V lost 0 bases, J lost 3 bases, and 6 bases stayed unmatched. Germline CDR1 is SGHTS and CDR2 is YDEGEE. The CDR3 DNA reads TGTGCCAGCAGCTTGGTGACTAGCGGGAGGGCCGGGACAGATACGCAGTATTTT. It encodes CASSLVTSGRAGTDTQYF.

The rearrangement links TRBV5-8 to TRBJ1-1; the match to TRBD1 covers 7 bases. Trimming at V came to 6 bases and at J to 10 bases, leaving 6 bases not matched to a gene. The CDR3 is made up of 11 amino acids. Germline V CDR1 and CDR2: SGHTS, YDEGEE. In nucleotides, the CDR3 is TGTGCCAGCAATCGAGGGGGCCGAGCTTTCTTT. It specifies CASNRGGRAFF.